This TCR beta chain came from a study of T cell responses to AZD1222 COVID-19 vaccine. The repertoire was sequenced with immunoSEQ multiplex PCR; TCRdb's copy has only in-frame clones and lacks some. The table lists about 90,000 clones, 85% of them singletons. Comments on this clone: Its cognate antigen is unknown.

Per germline, CDR1 SGHDN and CDR2 FVKESK. V was pared by 1 base and J by 0 bases, with 10 bases between. This CDR3 has 17 residues. Study findings and constraints: Among vaccine-associated CD4 TCRs, coverage spanned spike, with dominance at 160-218 and 743-854. Targeting of unmutated variant regions was reportedly seen in nearly half of spike-specific TCRs. Sampled repertoires all dated from after the peak T cell response. The study found Spike-specific TCR breadth and depth rose after two AZD1222 doses.

The chain is built from TRBV14 and TRBJ1-6; D remains unclear. This specimen consisted of peripheral blood, obtained 28 days after the second AZD1222 dose. The source of this sequence is an adult who received the AZD1222 COVID-19 vaccine. CDR3 DNA: TGTGCCAGCAGCCAAGTGGGCGGTAGCTCCTATAATTCACCCCTCCACTTT. Its protein product is CASSQVGGSSYNSPLHF.